The clone carrying this TCR beta chain was picked up a small number of times. There was one heparinised blood draw per donor, averaging approximately 120 mL. The sample comes from a study of beta chain features in type 1 diabetes. The investigators reverse transcribed all of the isolated RNA, so they sequenced expressed TCRB transcripts. Data came from immunoSEQ multiplex PCR; TCRdb stores just in-frame clones and leaves some out. The sample holds 200,000 to 300,000 clones, 13% to 15% seen once. Between the trimmed V and J ends, which lost 1 base and 2 bases, there was a span of 12 bases. CDR3 length equals 15 residues. Germline loops: CDR1 SEHNR, CDR2 FQNEAQ (reference sequence).

The J gene is TRBJ2-7, the V gene TRBV7-9, with D perhaps TRBD1 (5 bases). The source material was naive CD4+ T cells from blood. This clonotype originated in a woman between 40 and 50 years old in good health. The CDR3 DNA is TGTGCCAGCAGCTTAGGACAGAGTCGTACCTACGAGCAGTACTTC. Its protein product is CASSLGQSRTYEQYF.